The present TCR beta chain was sequenced within a study of T cell changes during pregnancy in multiple sclerosis. Profiling relied on immunoSEQ multiplex PCR, and the TCRdb table lists in-frame clones only, not all of them. Among about 29,000 clones listed, about 88% were seen once. Losses at the gene ends were 3 bases for V and 10 bases for J; bases not matched to a gene: 11. The length of the CDR3 is 16 residues. The germline CDR1 and CDR2 sequences are GTSNPN and SVGIG (reference sequence). The origin of this receptor is a female donor with multiple sclerosis, enrolled in a pregnancy study. The sequences come from CD8+ T cells from peripheral blood mononuclear cells, collected after pregnancy. The chain combines TRBV30 with TRBJ2-1, with 14 bases fitting TRBD2. CDR3 coding DNA: TGTGCCTGGAGCGTCGGAGGGGGACTAGCGGGAGACGAGCAGTTCTTC. The encoded protein is CAWSVGGGLAGDEQFF.